The clone carrying this T cell receptor (beta chain) was observed many times. Its antigen is currently unknown. Total RNA was extracted from unfractionated whole blood. The data are from a study of human T cells and chemical hapten exposure. Study findings and constraints: DPC sensitization did not alter TCRs above 1 in 1000 frequency.

CDR3 length: 13 residues. V shed 6 bases and J shed 7 bases, with 15 bases lying between them. What the library attached to individual cDNA molecules were unique molecular identifiers. TCRdb independently ran MiXCR on the 5' RACE reads; one entry per CDR3 protein. The top ten hold roughly 2.4% of the sample, which has some 78,000 distinct CDR3 sequences, about 7.7% seen once. The gene calls are TRBV12-3 or TRBV12-4 and TRBJ1-1; a possible D gene is TRBD1 (6 bases). The receptor was derived from a male donor in good health. The CDR3 DNA reads as TGTGCCAGCAGACTATTTCAGGGGTATGAAGCTTTCTTT. This gives the protein CASRLFQGYEAFF.